One T cell receptor (beta chain) is described in this entry. The sample originates from a study of long-term antiretroviral therapy in people with HIV. Sequencing used immunoSEQ v3.0 at survey level. Assay: immunoSEQ multiplex PCR; the TCRdb copy retains only in-frame clones and omits some. This sample has tens of thousands of clones, with roughly 82% found just once. Germline assignment: CDR1 MNHEY and CDR2 SMNVEV (reference sequence). The CDR3 spans 16 residues. The germline V and J ends were trimmed by 5 bases and 4 bases, with 17 bases remaining between them. The TCR was taken from a man younger than 30 with HIV. Specimen: unsorted PBMCs, collected 0.3 years after starting antiretroviral therapy. This chain uses TRBV27 with TRBJ2-2, with D unresolved. CDR3 nucleotides: TGTGCCAGCAGTCTCGGACCTGGTGGCTCCACCGGGGAGCTGTTTTTT. Its protein product is CASSLGPGGSTGELFF.